The 21 T cell receptor beta chains below were found in one sample sequenced in a study of cytomegalovirus exposure and HLA in healthy donors. PCR amplification relied on 60 Vbeta primers (plus 13 Jbeta primers). Some clones are missing from TCRdb's copy, which holds only in-frame ones; the method was immunoSEQ multiplex PCR. Among 50,000 or so clones listed, 81% were seen once. Specimen: PBMCs. Every receptor here comes from a boy younger than 18 in good health and CMV-seropositive.

About this clone itself: Other DNA sequences in this specimen translate into the identical CDR3. This chain connects TRBV29-1 to TRBJ1-3; no definite D call. Trimming removed 5 bases from V and 4 bases from J, with 18 bases in between. The CDR3 runs to 15 residues. Germline V gene lookup returns CDR1 SQVTM and CDR2 ANQGSEA. CDR3 DNA sequence: TGCAGCGTTTCTGACTACTTATACTCCGGAAACACCATATATTTT. Its translation is CSVSDYLYSGNTIYF.

This clone showed up just once. The chain joins TRBV7-9 to TRBJ2-7, with TRBD1 matching over 7 bases. The CDR3 spans 12 residues. The ends lost 7 bases at V and 3 bases at J; junction bases unmatched: 3. In germline, CDR1 is SEHNR, CDR2 FQNEAQ (reference sequence). The CDR3 here is CASTHRGYEQYF. In DNA form, the CDR3 reads TGTGCCAGCACGCACAGGGGCTACGAGCAGTACTTC.

The rearrangement joins TRBV2 to TRBJ1-1, with a tentative D call TRBD1 (6 bases). CDR3 length: 15 amino acids. Trimming took off 8 bases at V and 6 bases at J, with 22 bases between the two ends. Germline lookup yields CDR1 SNHLY and CDR2 FYNNEI. DNA of the CDR3: TGTGCCAGCCCCGTGGGGGGGGCGAATTCCCCTGAAGCTTTCTTT. It specifies CASPVGGANSPEAFF. Filled out from reference TRBV2 and TRBJ1-1, the complete variable domain reads EPEVTQTPSHQVTQMGQEVILRCVPISNHLYFYWYRQILGQKVEFLVSFYNNEISEKSEIFDDQFSVERPDGSNFTLKIRSTKLEDSAMYFCASPVGGANSPEAFFGQGTRLTVV.

V usage is TRBV4-1 and J usage is TRBJ2-3; D gene uncertain. Trimming pared 3 bases from V and 9 bases from J, leaving 16 bases between. The CDR3 contains 14 residues. Germline-derived CDR1 and CDR2 are MGHRA and YSYEKL. The CDR3 bases are TGCGCCAGCAGCCAGAACCCCGCAGCCGGGACGCAGTATTTT. Residues: CASSQNPAAGTQYF.

The J gene is TRBJ1-2, the V gene TRBV2, with D tentatively TRBD1 (5 bases). The V and J ends lost 6 bases and 8 bases respectively, with 16 bases between them. There are 13 residues in the CDR3. In germline, CDR1 is SNHLY, CDR2 FYNNEI. This CDR3 reads CASRTGLARGYTF. The CDR3 coding sequence is TGTGCCAGCAGGACGGGACTTGCGCGGGGCTACACCTTC. Full variable domain (remainder filled in from reference TRBV2 and TRBJ1-2): EPEVTQTPSHQVTQMGQEVILRCVPISNHLYFYWYRQILGQKVEFLVSFYNNEISEKSEIFDDQFSVERPDGSNFTLKIRSTKLEDSAMYFCASRTGLARGYTFGSGTRLTVV.

The chain carries TRBV7-2 and TRBJ2-7, with D uncertain. CDR1 is SGHTA and CDR2 is FQGNSA in the germline V gene. The CDR3 totals 13 residues. The V end was cut by 9 bases, the J end by 3 bases, with 15 bases between. The CDR3 region is CASAVSRIYEQYF. The DNA for the CDR3 is TGTGCCAGTGCGGTTTCGCGGATCTACGAGCAGTACTTC.

The chain's CDR3 is CASSSVGVGSAFF. DNA of the CDR3: TGTGCCAGCAGCTCCGTCGGGGTCGGTTCAGCTTTCTTT. The chain uses TRBV9 and TRBJ1-1; D gene uncertain. The germline V gene has CDR1 SGDLS and CDR2 YYNGEE. V lost 4 bases and J 10 bases, leaving 17 bases between the germline ends. CDR3 size: 13 residues.

The genes are TRBV5-6 and TRBJ1-1; no definite D call. Germline assignment: CDR1 SGHDT and CDR2 YYEEEE. The CDR3 is made up of 12 amino acids. Trimming removed 5 bases at V and 7 bases at J, with 12 bases between. Written as DNA, the CDR3 is TGTGCCAGCAGACCCTTCGGAGGTGAAGCTTTCTTT. Its protein product is CASRPFGGEAFF.

The V and J genes are TRBV9 and TRBJ2-3; maybe TRBD2 (5 bases). The CDR3 has 17 residues. Per germline, CDR1 SGDLS and CDR2 YYNGEE. Trimming cost V 3 bases and J 1 base, with 18 bases left between them. In DNA, the CDR3 is TGTGCCAGCAGCGCAGCAGATAGCGAGTCGGGCACAGATACGCAGTATTTT. This gives the protein CASSAADSESGTDTQYF.

The V and J genes are TRBV5-4 and TRBJ1-1, with a possible D match to TRBD1 (5 bases). From germline, CDR1 is SGHNT and CDR2 YYREEE (reference sequence). The CDR3 is 13 amino acids. The V and J ends lost 2 bases and 2 bases respectively, with 7 bases between them. In nucleotides, the CDR3 is TGTGCCAGCAGCTTTGACAGTAACACTGAAGCTTTCTTT. It specifies CASSFDSNTEAFF.

The chain uses TRBV28 and TRBJ1-5, with 9 bases that match TRBD1. Trimming at V came to 3 bases and at J to 4 bases, leaving 4 bases not matched to a gene. Germline CDR1 MDHEN, CDR2 SYDVKM. CDR3 size: 15 residues. The CDR3 spells CASSLAGTGNQPQHF. The CDR3 DNA follows: TGTGCCAGCAGTTTGGCCGGGACAGGGAATCAGCCCCAGCATTTT. Drawing the rest from reference TRBV28 and TRBJ1-5, the complete variable domain is DVKVTQSSRYLVKRTGEKVFLECVQDMDHENMFWYRQDPGLGLRLIYFSYDVKMKEKGDIPEGYSVSREKKERFSLILESASTNQTSMYLCASSLAGTGNQPQHFGDGTRLSIL.

The chain recombines TRBV4-1 with TRBJ1-4, with D uncertain. The V end was cut by 0 bases, the J end by 5 bases, with 13 bases between. Per germline, CDR1 MGHRA and CDR2 YSYEKL. The CDR3 has 16 residues. The CDR3 loop is CASSQDHGLINEKLFF. The CDR3 region has the DNA TGCGCCAGCAGCCAAGATCATGGACTCATAAATGAAAAACTGTTTTTT.

There are a few counts of this clone. V and J are TRBV19 and TRBJ1-1; D gene unclear. CDR1 LNHDA and CDR2 SQIVND come from the germline V gene (reference sequence). Trimming left V 7 bases short and J 2 bases short, with 5 bases between. The CDR3 has 11 residues. The CDR3 loop reads CASTFNTEAFF. CDR3 DNA: TGTGCCAGTACCTTTAACACTGAAGCTTTCTTT.

This clone was observed once. The chain couples TRBV11-2 to TRBJ2-2, with unresolved D. The V end lost 4 bases, the J end lost 4 bases, and 13 bases lay between the germline ends. This CDR3 has 15 residues. Germline CDR1 is SGHAT and CDR2 is FQNNGV. The CDR3 sequence: CASSSTGLGTGELFF. CDR3 bases: TGTGCCAGCAGCTCAACGGGTTTAGGCACCGGGGAGCTGTTTTTT.

The chain has TRBV27 and TRBJ1-5; TRBD1 is a possible D gene (5 bases). Trimming pared 6 bases from V and 7 bases from J, leaving 13 bases between. The CDR3 totals 13 residues. CDR1 MNHEY and CDR2 SMNVEV come from the germline V gene (reference sequence). CDR3 sequence: CASSPRVRQPQHF. The CDR3 DNA is TGTGCCAGCAGCCCCAGGGTACGGCAGCCCCAGCATTTT.

The rearrangement joins TRBV21-1 to TRBJ2-5; no check of the table's D call, TRBD2, against the DNA was made. TRBV21-1 is labeled a pseudogene. The CDR3 runs to 15 residues. The CDR3 nucleotides are TGTGCCAGCAGCAATCAAGCGACCCGACGGGAGACCCAGTACTTC. This encodes CASSNQATRRETQYF.

This chain uses TRBV10-3 with TRBJ2-2; D is perhaps TRBD1 (6 bases). The CDR3 loop spans 15 amino acids. Germline V gives CDR1 ENHRY, CDR2 SYGVKD. Trimming took off 7 bases at V and 2 bases at J, with 14 bases between the two ends. CDR3 amino acids: CAITQTGSNTGELFF. The CDR3 coding sequence is TGTGCCATCACTCAGACAGGATCTAACACCGGGGAGCTGTTTTTT.

The chain links TRBV25-1 to TRBJ2-3; a weak D match, TRBD1 (6 bases). The CDR3 totals 15 residues. V lost 4 bases and J lost 4, with 15 bases in between. Germline V CDR1 and CDR2: MGHDK, SYGVNS. The CDR3 is CASSVGKGGSDTQYF. DNA of the CDR3: TGTGCCAGCAGTGTTGGTAAAGGGGGTTCAGATACGCAGTATTTT.

The V call is TRBV7-8, the J call TRBJ1-5; TRBD1 matches at 8 bases. The CDR3 totals 16 residues. Trimming took 3 bases from V and 6 from J; bases not matched to a gene: 10. CDR1 is SGHVS, CDR2 FQNEAQ, per germline. This CDR3 is CASSFYRGTRGQPQHF. DNA for the CDR3: TGTGCCAGCAGCTTCTACAGGGGGACGAGAGGTCAGCCCCAGCATTTT. Drawing the rest from reference TRBV7-8 and TRBJ1-5, the complete variable domain is GAGVSQSPRYKVAKRGQDVALRCDPISGHVSLFWYQQALGQGPEFLTYFQNEAQLDKSGLPSDRFFAERPEGSVSTLKIQRTQQEDSAVYLCASSFYRGTRGQPQHFGDGTRLSIL.

The chain joins TRBV10-3 to TRBJ2-5; TRBD2 matches at 8 bases. This CDR3 contains 16 residues. Germline V gene lookup returns CDR1 ENHRY and CDR2 SYGVKD. With 6 bases clipped from V and 2 bases from J, the junction kept 11 bases outside the gene matches. CDR3 nucleotides: TGTGCCATCAGGGACTCCGGGGGGGGGATTCAAGAGACCCAGTACTTC. It is translated as CAIRDSGGGIQETQYF.

This clone was found once. This chain connects TRBV29-1 to TRBJ1-1; D not certain. Trimming cost V 1 base and J 3 bases, with 18 bases left between them. This CDR3 spans 16 amino acids. Germline assignment: CDR1 SQVTM and CDR2 ANQGSEA. The CDR3 sequence: CSVEANTVAWDTEAFF. The CDR3 bases are TGCAGCGTTGAAGCGAATACAGTTGCATGGGACACTGAAGCTTTCTTT.